The next 13 T cell receptor beta chains were all read from a single sample in a study of OX40 agonist ivuxolimab in advanced cancers. Library creation used the immunoSEQ multiplex PCR assay. The table comes from immuneACCESS by way of TCRdb, which keeps in-frame sequences with V and J called. Part of the clones is missing from these tables; in studies checked, under half for an unresolved V gene and the rest for unknown reasons. Recorded for this sample are some 90,000 clones; about 93% of them occurred a single time. The ten most abundant clones make up roughly 1.1% of the sample. The sequenced sample was CD4+ or CD8+ T cells sorted from blood, obtained in a trial of the OX40 agonist ivuxolimab. These receptors all stem from an adult with an advanced solid tumor such as melanoma, head and neck, liver or kidney cancer.

The chain has TRBV7-9 and TRBJ2-5; no reliable D call. Germline-derived CDR1 and CDR2 are SEHNR and FQNEAQ (reference sequence). The V end was cut by 5 bases, the J end by 1 base, with 14 bases between. The CDR3 loop spans 15 amino acids. This CDR3 is CASSPKQRLQETQYF. In DNA form, the CDR3 reads TGTGCCAGCAGCCCGAAGCAGCGACTCCAAGAGACCCAGTACTTC. Full variable domain (missing parts from reference TRBV7-9 and TRBJ2-5): DTGVSQNPRHKITKRGQNVTFRCDPISEHNRLYWYRQTLGQGPEFLTYFQNEAQLEKSRLLSDRFSAERPKGSFSTLEIQRTEQGDSAMYLCASSPKQRLQETQYFGPGTRLLVL.

For this clone: Within the sample, other DNA sequences also encode this same CDR3. The rearrangement joins TRBV5-4 to TRBJ2-7; D not certain. This CDR3 is 11 amino acids long. CDR1 and CDR2 (germline): SGHNT, YYREEE (reference sequence). V lost 0 bases and J lost 7, with 5 bases in between. CDR3 in amino acids: CASSLGGEQYF. CDR3 in DNA: TGTGCCAGCAGCTTGGGGGGAGAGCAGTACTTC.

This clone was detected a few times. The chain carries TRBV11-2 and TRBJ1-1; D is unclear. CDR1 and CDR2 (germline): SGHAT, FQNNGV. The V end lost 0 bases, the J end lost 4 bases, and 6 bases lay between the germline ends. The CDR3 contains 13 residues. The CDR3 is CASSLEFSTEAFF. The DNA for the CDR3 is TGTGCCAGCAGCTTAGAGTTTTCCACTGAAGCTTTCTTT. Based on the CDR3 plus reference TRBV11-2 and TRBJ1-1, the full variable domain is EAGVAQSPRYKIIEKRQSVAFWCNPISGHATLYWYQQILGQGPKLLIQFQNNGVVDDSQLPKDRFSAERLKGVDSTLKIQPAKLEDSAVYLCASSLEFSTEAFFGQGTRLTVV.

This chain connects TRBV7-2 to TRBJ1-2; D is unclear. Germline V gene sequence: CDR1 SGHTA, CDR2 FQGNSA. CDR3 length equals 15 residues. V dropped 1 base and J dropped 6 bases, with 15 bases sitting between them. CDR3 coding DNA: TGTGCCAGCAGCTTAGGGCGCCCCCCCCAGGATGGCTACACCTTC. Its protein product is CASSLGRPPQDGYTF.

The rearrangement links TRBV28 to TRBJ2-7; D assignment may be TRBD1 or TRBD2 (5 bases each). Germline V gene lookup returns CDR1 MDHEN and CDR2 SYDVKM. The CDR3 runs to 14 residues. Trimming shortened V by 6 bases and J by 3 bases, and 15 bases separated the two germline ends. The CDR3 loop is CASSQPLGDYEQYF. The DNA for the CDR3 is TGTGCCAGCAGCCAACCCCTGGGGGACTACGAGCAGTACTTC.

V and J are TRBV4-1 and TRBJ1-2; 9 nucleotides align to TRBD1. V was pared by 0 bases and J by 2 bases, with 4 bases of the junction left unmatched. The CDR3 contains 16 residues. The germline CDR1 and CDR2 sequences are MGHRA and YSYEKL. This CDR3 is CASSQDRDRANYGYTF. CDR3 in DNA: TGCGCCAGCAGCCAAGATAGGGACAGGGCGAACTATGGCTACACCTTC.

The CDR3 DNA sequence: TGTGCCAGTAGTTTAAGTTCCTATAATTCACCCCTCCACTTT. Protein sequence: CASSLSSYNSPLHF. The chain is built from TRBV19 and TRBJ1-6, with no clear D. CDR3 length: 14 residues. CDR1 and CDR2 from the germline V gene are LNHDA and SQIVND (reference sequence). Trimming stripped 5 bases from V and 1 base from J, with 6 bases between.

This chain links TRBV11-2 with TRBJ2-5; 11 nucleotides match TRBD2. Trimming took 1 base from V and 9 from J; bases not matched to a gene: 10. Germline CDR1 reads SGHAT; CDR2 reads FQNNGV. The CDR3 sequence is 16 residues long. CDR3: CASSLASPSGRRPQYF. CDR3 coding DNA: TGTGCCAGCAGCTTAGCCAGCCCTAGCGGGAGGAGGCCCCAGTACTTC. The full variable domain, rest sourced from reference TRBV11-2 and TRBJ2-5, is EAGVAQSPRYKIIEKRQSVAFWCNPISGHATLYWYQQILGQGPKLLIQFQNNGVVDDSQLPKDRFSAERLKGVDSTLKIQPAKLEDSAVYLCASSLASPSGRRPQYFGPGTRLLVL.

The chain has TRBV6-5 and TRBJ2-7; possibly TRBD1 for D (6 bases). The germline gives CDR1 MNHEY, CDR2 SVGAGI. The germline V and J ends were trimmed by 0 bases and 3 bases, with 12 bases remaining between them. The CDR3 extends over 15 amino acids. Here the CDR3 reads CASSYSSQGIYEQYF. The CDR3 DNA is TGTGCCAGCAGTTACTCGTCGCAGGGGATCTACGAGCAGTACTTC.

The V and J genes are TRBV5-6 and TRBJ2-2; D not certain. V was cut by 4 bases and J by 5 bases, with 9 bases left in between. The CDR3 runs 13 residues. Germline V gene lookup returns CDR1 SGHDT and CDR2 YYEEEE. The CDR3 DNA sequence: TGTGCCAGCAGCGCTCAGTGGACCGGGGAGCTGTTTTTT. As protein: CASSAQWTGELFF.

V and J are TRBV6-6 and TRBJ2-1; tentative D call: TRBD2 (6 bases). V gave up 8 bases and J gave up 9 bases, with 14 bases separating them. Germline V gene lookup returns CDR1 MNHNY and CDR2 SVGAGI (reference sequence). CDR3 length: 12 amino acids. DNA for the CDR3: TGTGCCAGCGGGGTGGGAGGCGGTGAGCAGTTCTTC. Its translation is CASGVGGGEQFF.

This chain connects TRBV18 to TRBJ1-1; D unclear. The CDR3 extends over 15 amino acids. Between the trimmed V and J ends, which lost 3 bases and 0 bases, there was a span of 11 bases. Germline V gene sequence: CDR1 KGHSH, CDR2 LQKENI. CDR3 bases: TGTGCCAGCTCACCCCAAATGGGGATGAACACTGAAGCTTTCTTT. This translates into CASSPQMGMNTEAFF. The full variable domain, with the rest looked up from reference TRBV18 and TRBJ1-1, is NAGVMQNPRHLVRRRGQEARLRCSPMKGHSHVYWYRQLPEEGLKFMVYLQKENIIDESGMPKERFSAEFPKEGPSILRIQQVVRGDSAAYFCASSPQMGMNTEAFFGQGTRLTVV.

This chain joins TRBV6-5 and TRBJ1-1; 11 nucleotides align to TRBD1. V was pared by 5 bases and J by 5 bases, with 4 bases of the junction left unmatched. CDR1 is MNHEY and CDR2 is SVGAGI in the germline V gene. The CDR3 consists of 14 residues. CDR3 nucleotides: TGTGCCAGCAGTGCCCGGGACAGGGGGACTGAAGCTTTCTTT. Amino acid sequence: CASSARDRGTEAFF.